This TCR beta chain was sequenced in a study of regulatory T cells in long-lasting Graves disease. Whole-study results and caveats: Newly diagnosed Graves' patients exceeded persistent ones in TCR diversity. Preferential use of TRBV28, TRBJ1-2 and TRBJ2-5 was seen in persistent disease.

With iRepertoire HTBI primers and Arm-PCR of CDR3 regions, TCR beta libraries were built. A single record per CDR3 protein comes from TCRdb applying MiXCR to the multiplex PCR reads. Of around 400,000 distinct CDR3 sequences listed, about a sixth are singletons. The CDR3 totals 15 residues. Germline values: CDR1 SEHNR, CDR2 FQNEAQ (reference sequence). Indicated time point: newly diagnosed GD, antithyroid drugs for less than 3 months. PBMCs provided the RNA from which the TCR library was made. The sample holds many counts of this clonotype. Its antigen is still unknown. One junction end does not reproduce the germline sequence, and a read error may be involved.

The sample was peripheral blood mononuclear cells (PBMCs), taken at new diagnosis, from a patient treated with antithyroid drugs. The source of this sequence is a female donor with Graves disease. The rearrangement uses TRBV7-9 and TRBJ2-3; D may be TRBD2 (6 bases). As DNA, the CDR3 is TGCGCCAGCAGCCAAGAAGGCGGGGGCACAGATACGCAGTATTTT. It is translated as CASSQEGGGTDTQYF.